The 14 T cell receptor beta chains below all came from one sample that was sequenced in a study of PD-L1 blockade in urothelial cancer. The time point was: pretreatment peripheral blood. Sequencing used immunoSEQ multiplex PCR; TCRdb keeps in-frame clones, though not all of them. Seen here are tens of thousands of clones, 80% to 85% observed once, and the top ten hold roughly 9%. The source material was PBMCs, sampled around atezolizumab (anti-PD-L1) treatment. These TCRs come from a woman aged 70 to 79 with urothelial cancer.

This chain connects TRBV5-1 to TRBJ2-7, with 12 bases aligning to TRBD2. The CDR3 totals 14 residues. Looked up from germline, CDR1 is SGHRS and CDR2 is YFSETQ. V shed 2 bases and J 7 bases; nucleotides not matched to a gene: 4. The CDR3 nucleotides are TGCGCCAGCAGCTTTCGACTAGCGGGAGTTGAGCAGTACTTC. Protein product: CASSFRLAGVEQYF.

This chain links TRBV7-7 with TRBJ2-7; D remains unclear. This CDR3 has 14 residues. Germline V gene data show CDR1 as SSHAT and CDR2 as FNYEAQ (reference sequence). V dropped 5 bases and J dropped 0 bases, with 11 bases sitting between them. In nucleotides, the CDR3 is TGTGCCAGCAGCGTCGACATTGCCTCCTACGAGCAGTACTTC. Its translation: CASSVDIASYEQYF.

The V call is TRBV5-1, the J call TRBJ2-2, with TRBD2 matching 10 bases. The CDR3 consists of 15 residues. After removal of 3 bases from V and 10 bases from J, the junction contained 9 bases not matched to a gene. CDR1 and CDR2 from the germline V gene are SGHRS and YFSETQ. The CDR3 DNA sequence: TGCGCCAGCAGCTCCGGGACTAGCGAGTTACAGGAGCTGTTTTTT. Amino acids: CASSSGTSELQELFF.

The chain uses TRBV5-1 and TRBJ2-7, with 10 positions matching TRBD2. From germline, CDR1 is SGHRS and CDR2 YFSETQ. The CDR3 spans 15 residues. Germline trimming cut 4 bases from V and 6 bases from J; bases unmatched to any gene: 10. This chain's CDR3 is CASSLKASGSSEQYF. The CDR3 bases are TGCGCCAGCAGCCTAAAAGCTAGCGGGAGCTCCGAGCAGTACTTC.

The chain employs TRBV7-3 and TRBJ2-1, with 7 bases aligning to TRBD2. This CDR3 has 15 residues. The trim removed 8 bases at V and 7 bases at J, leaving 14 bases unmatched. Per germline, CDR1 SGHTA and CDR2 FQGTGA. The CDR3 bases are TGTGCCAGCGGACCTGGGAGCGGGGTTAGGAATGAGCAGTTCTTC. Encoded protein: CASGPGSGVRNEQFF. The entire variable domain, with the rest obtained from reference TRBV7-3 and TRBJ2-1, is as follows: GAGVSQTPSNKVTEKGKYVELRCDPISGHTALYWYRQSLGQGPEFLIYFQGTGAADDSGLPNDRFFAVRPEGSVSTLKIQRTERGDSAVYLCASGPGSGVRNEQFFGPGTRLTVL.

The genes are TRBV5-1 and TRBJ2-7; 7 nucleotides align to TRBD1. The CDR3 sequence is 15 residues long. The germline gives CDR1 SGHRS, CDR2 YFSETQ. Trimming took 2 bases from V and 1 from J; bases not matched to a gene: 6. DNA of the CDR3: TGCGCCAGCAGCTTCGAGGGGGCAGCATCCTACGAGCAGTACTTC. This encodes CASSFEGAASYEQYF.

This chain uses TRBV29-1 with TRBJ1-1; 9 bases are shared with TRBD1. There are 12 residues in the CDR3. J lost 5 bases, V lost 4 bases, and 2 bases had no gene match. The germline CDR1 and CDR2 sequences are SQVTM and ANQGSEA. DNA for the CDR3: TGCAGCGTTGCGGACAGGGGAACTGAAGCTTTCTTT. As protein: CSVADRGTEAFF.

The rearrangement uses TRBV5-1 and TRBJ2-2; the D gene is possibly TRBD1 (5 bases). From germline, CDR1 is SGHRS and CDR2 YFSETQ. V was pared by 0 bases and J by 1 base, with 7 bases between. This CDR3 comprises 15 residues. CDR3 sequence: CASSLVQGNTGELFF. The CDR3 DNA follows: TGCGCCAGCAGCTTGGTTCAGGGGAACACCGGGGAGCTGTTTTTT.

This clone has only one observation. The chain joins TRBV5-6 to TRBJ2-7; TRBD2 aligns across 8 bases. V was pared by 2 bases and J by 2 bases, with 6 bases of the junction left unmatched. CDR3 length equals 15 residues. The germline CDR1 and CDR2 sequences are SGHDT and YYEEEE. The CDR3 sequence: CASSFGVAGTYEQYF. The CDR3 DNA sequence: TGTGCCAGCAGCTTCGGGGTAGCGGGGACCTACGAGCAGTACTTC.

The chain has TRBV5-1 and TRBJ2-7; the match to TRBD1 covers 11 bases. CDR3 size: 15 residues. Germline assignment: CDR1 SGHRS and CDR2 YFSETQ. J gave up 3 bases and V 4 bases, and 6 bases lay outside the gene matches. The CDR3 sequence is CASSPRGQGVYEQYF. CDR3 coding DNA: TGCGCCAGCAGCCCCCGGGGACAGGGGGTCTACGAGCAGTACTTC. Using reference TRBV5-1 and TRBJ2-7 for the parts outside the CDR3, the full variable domain is KAGVTQTPRYLIKTRGQQVTLSCSPISGHRSVSWYQQTPGQGLQFLFEYFSETQRNKGNFPGRFSGRQFSNSRSEMNVSTLELGDSALYLCASSPRGQGVYEQYFGPGTRLTVT.

V is TRBV19 and J is TRBJ2-2; 14 bases fit TRBD2. The junction had 8 bases not matched to a gene; V was cut back by 9 bases and J by 11 bases. The CDR3 loop spans 14 amino acids. Germline V CDR1 and CDR2: LNHDA, SQIVND (reference sequence). The CDR3 DNA sequence: TGTGCCAGCCGACTAGCGGGAGGGACGGCTGAGCTGTTTTTT. Its translation is CASRLAGGTAELFF.

V usage is TRBV11-2 and J usage is TRBJ2-7; possibly TRBD1 for D (6 bases). Germline values: CDR1 SGHAT, CDR2 FQNNGV. The CDR3 totals 14 residues. V gave up 1 base and J gave up 3 bases, with 10 bases separating them. The CDR3 protein is CASSLGTAIYEQYF. DNA for the CDR3: TGTGCCAGCAGCTTAGGGACAGCAATCTACGAGCAGTACTTC.

The chain uses TRBV9 and TRBJ2-3, with TRBD2 matching 7 bases. This CDR3 spans 11 amino acids. Looked up from germline, CDR1 is SGDLS and CDR2 is YYNGEE. CDR3 bases: TGTGCGGGGGGGGGTCGAGATACGCAGTATTTT. Its translation is CAGGGRDTQYF.

In this sample, this clone turned up once. In the same sample, other DNA sequences code for this CDR3. This chain links TRBV4-1 with TRBJ2-7; D gene unclear. The germline CDR1 and CDR2 sequences are MGHRA and YSYEKL. V was shortened by 1 base and J by 3 bases, with 7 bases between the two germline ends. The CDR3 runs 13 residues. The CDR3: CASSQGGGYEQYF. The CDR3 nucleotides read TGCGCCAGCAGCCAAGGTGGCGGCTACGAGCAGTACTTC.